This TCR beta chain was captured by sequencing in a study of T cell repertoires in cytomegalovirus infection. Overall study results and limits: Identification of carriers of CMV plus the relevant HLA was performed using cumulative public TCR beta family frequency. There were HLA-C-restricted CMV-specific TCR beta clonotypes dominating the ex vivo response.

The CDR3 contains 12 residues. Trimming removed 7 bases from V and 3 bases from J, with 7 bases in between. The sample holds a few counts of this clonotype. Its target is not known. One entry per CDR3 protein, called by TCRdb with MiXCR from the reads. This sample yields approximately 770,000 distinct CDR3 sequences, of which under 35% are seen a single time; under 15% belongs to the top ten. The clonotype comes from a human donor in good health (CMV status not recorded). Some clones in this sample may be carry-over from other donors' samples. The V and J genes are TRBV12-3 or TRBV12-4 and TRBJ2-1, with D hard to call. The specimen was cultured CD8+ T cells from PBMCs, collected from culture after CMV antigen stimulation. CDR3 in DNA: TGTGCCAGCACCTTGCACTACAATGAGCAGTTCTTC. It is translated as CASTLHYNEQFF.